Below are 15 T cell receptor beta chains sequenced from a single sample in a study of tissue T cells after allogeneic stem cell transplantation. Some clones are missing from TCRdb's copy, which holds only in-frame ones; the method was immunoSEQ multiplex PCR. The sample consists of about 26,000 clones, about 89% of them appearing once. Here the sequenced sample was blood, taken before transplantation. The receptors stem from a male donor older than 55 who later had graft-versus-host disease after an allogeneic stem cell transplant.

The chain joins TRBV18 to TRBJ2-5; D call uncertain. Germline values: CDR1 KGHSH, CDR2 LQKENI. V dropped 3 bases and J dropped 2 bases, with 4 bases sitting between them. The CDR3 has 12 amino acids. The CDR3, as DNA: TGTGCCAGCTCACCCAAACAAGAGACCCAGTACTTC. Amino acid sequence: CASSPKQETQYF.

This sequence joins TRBV7-2 and TRBJ2-1; 9 nucleotides match TRBD2. The CDR3 spans 17 residues. CDR1 is SGHTA and CDR2 is FQGNSA in the germline V gene. V dropped 1 base and J dropped 1; count of bases not matched to a gene: 5. The DNA for the CDR3 is TGTGCCAGCAGCTTAGTTCGCGGGAGGGAGTCCTACAATGAGCAGTTCTTC. Encoded protein: CASSLVRGRESYNEQFF.

This chain uses TRBV24-1 with TRBJ2-1, with TRBD2 matching 12 bases. J lost 0 bases, V lost 4 bases, and 9 bases had no gene match. The CDR3 contains 19 residues. Germline V gene sequence: CDR1 KGHDR, CDR2 SFDVKD. The CDR3 DNA reads as TGTGCCACCAGTGACCCGGGACTAGCGGGTGTTGGCTCCTACAATGAGCAGTTCTTC. Translated, it gives CATSDPGLAGVGSYNEQFF.

This clone occurred once. This chain joins TRBV10-3 and TRBJ2-3, with 7 bases fitting TRBD2. After removal of 7 bases from V and 2 bases from J, the junction contained 6 bases not matched to a gene. Per germline, CDR1 ENHRY and CDR2 SYGVKD. The CDR3 totals 14 residues. The CDR3: CAIKPSGPTDTQYF. As DNA, the CDR3 is TGTGCCATCAAACCTAGCGGCCCCACAGATACGCAGTATTTT.

CDR3 loop: CASRNTGLAGDEQYF. The DNA of the CDR3 is TGTGCCAGCAGGAACACTGGACTAGCGGGGGACGAGCAGTACTTC. This chain links TRBV6-6 with TRBJ2-7, with 13 bases fitting TRBD2. The CDR3 consists of 15 residues. The germline CDR1 and CDR2 sequences are MNHNY and SVGAGI (reference sequence). The V segment lost 6 bases and the J segment 5 bases; nucleotides outside the gene matches: 7.

The chain couples TRBV3-1 (or the pseudogene TRBV3-2) to TRBJ2-7; D not resolved. The V and J ends lost 4 bases and 5 bases respectively, with 9 bases between them. Germline values: CDR1 LGHDT, CDR2 YNNKEL (reference sequence). This CDR3 spans 12 amino acids. The CDR3 DNA reads as TGTGCCAGCAGCCCCTTCCCCAACGAGCAGTACTTC. Amino acid sequence: CASSPFPNEQYF.

The rearrangement joins TRBV19 to TRBJ1-1; TRBD1 aligns across 9 bases. The V gene's germline CDR1 is LNHDA and CDR2 SQIVND (reference sequence). The CDR3 contains 16 residues. Germline trimming cut 7 bases from V and 7 bases from J; bases unmatched to any gene: 16. CDR3 DNA: TGTGCCAGTACAGTAGGGCAAGGACAGGGGCCTATTGAAGCTTTCTTT. Its protein is CASTVGQGQGPIEAFF.

The V call is TRBV7-2, the J call TRBJ2-5, with 8 bases matching TRBD2. Losses at the gene ends were 5 bases for V and 4 bases for J; bases not matched to a gene: 9. The CDR3 consists of 15 residues. Germline CDR1 SGHTA, CDR2 FQGNSA. The CDR3 region has the DNA TGTGCCAGCAGCAATAGCGGGGTCCGGGCAGAGACCCAGTACTTC. It is translated as CASSNSGVRAETQYF.

The chain joins TRBV18 to TRBJ2-2; the match to TRBD1 covers 10 bases. V dropped 6 bases and J dropped 4; count of bases not matched to a gene: 5. Germline V gene sequence: CDR1 KGHSH, CDR2 LQKENI. This CDR3 comprises 15 residues. The CDR3 nucleotides read TGTGCCAGCTCGGTCGGACAGGGGGGCACCGGGGAGCTGTTTTTT. As protein: CASSVGQGGTGELFF.

The gene calls are TRBV19 and TRBJ1-5; no reliable D call. The germline CDR1 and CDR2 sequences are LNHDA and SQIVND (reference sequence). The V end was cut by 5 bases, the J end by 4 bases, with 9 bases between. This CDR3 is built from 13 residues. CDR3 DNA sequence: TGTGCCAGTAGTGCAAGGATAAATCAGCCCCAGCATTTT. Its translation: CASSARINQPQHF.

V usage is TRBV29-1 and J usage is TRBJ2-3; 8 positions agree with TRBD2. Germline-derived CDR1 and CDR2 are SQVTM and ANQGSEA. The CDR3 is 14 amino acids. V lost 2 bases and J lost 5; bases outside the gene matches: 6. As DNA, the CDR3 is TGCAGCGTTGAACGGGGGGGCGGTAGAGATACGCAGTATTTT. Protein sequence: CSVERGGGRDTQYF.

This sequence joins TRBV6-1 and TRBJ2-7; D is possibly TRBD2 (6 bases). The CDR3 sequence is 15 residues long. The ends were cut back, 2 bases at V and 4 bases at J, with 15 bases in the middle. CDR1 and CDR2 from the germline V gene are MNHNS and SASEGT. The CDR3 sequence is CASSEMGRGSYEQYF. Written as DNA, the CDR3 is TGTGCCAGCAGTGAAATGGGGCGGGGATCTTACGAGCAGTACTTC.

The V and J genes are TRBV25-1 and TRBJ1-2, with D hard to call. This CDR3 has 15 residues. V was pared by 9 bases and J by 5 bases, with 22 bases between. Germline V lookup: CDR1 MGHDK, CDR2 SYGVNS. CDR3 in amino acids: CARLQRIPLLYGYTF. The CDR3 DNA reads TGTGCCAGGCTCCAACGGATTCCCCTTCTTTATGGCTACACCTTC.

The rearrangement links TRBV6-5 to TRBJ2-1; the D is unclear. V lost 7 bases to trimming and J lost 4 bases, with 17 bases between them. Germline loops: CDR1 MNHEY, CDR2 SVGAGI. This CDR3 has 15 amino acids. The CDR3 DNA follows: TGTGCCAGCACTACCGGACGAGGCACGTACAATGAGCAGTTCTTC. The encoded protein is CASTTGRGTYNEQFF.

The V call is TRBV19, the J call TRBJ2-1, with D perhaps TRBD2 (6 bases). CDR3 length: 15 residues. V was clipped by 4 bases and J by 0 bases, with 10 bases between them. In germline, CDR1 is LNHDA, CDR2 SQIVND (reference sequence). The CDR3 nucleotides read TGTGCCAGTAGTAGGGCCGGGGGCTCCTACAATGAGCAGTTCTTC. Protein: CASSRAGGSYNEQFF.